Each of the 29 T cell receptor beta chains below was sequenced from the same sample in a study of T cells in Graves' hyperthyroidism and ophthalmopathy (dated by TCRdb to the late 2010s). Receptor libraries were prepared by multiplex PCR. Sequencer: Illumina HiSeq 2000. Amplification of TCR beta CDR3 regions was carried out from RNA transcripts. The TCR CDR3 was subjected to a first round of RT-PCR using the HTBI primer set and the Qiagen OneStep RT-PCR kit. TCRdb trimmed the raw reads at Q25, called clones with MiXCR and kept productive beta chains. Rows merge per CDR3 protein into single entries with the most common DNA and genes. The sample has approximately 590,000 distinct CDR3 sequences on record, roughly 14% of them singletons. Around 7.8% of the sample belongs to the ten largest clones. The specimen was blood. The source is a woman aged 30 to 39 with Graves' hyperthyroidism.

The chain uses TRBV5-6 and TRBJ1-5; D not certain. V lost 3 bases and J 8 bases, leaving 12 bases between the germline ends. Germline V gene lookup returns CDR1 SGHDT and CDR2 YYEEEE. This CDR3 is 13 amino acids long. CDR3: CASSYERGKPQHF. The DNA of the CDR3 is TGTGCCAGCAGCTATGAGCGGGGTAAGCCCCAGCATTTT.

Ten or more counts support this clonotype. V gene TRBV15 combines with J gene TRBJ2-7; 7 bases are a match to TRBD1. In germline, CDR1 is LNHNV, CDR2 YYDKDF (reference sequence). This CDR3 spans 16 amino acids. V lost 0 bases and J lost 2; bases outside the gene matches: 7. The CDR3, as DNA: TGTGCCACCAGCAGAGATCTCGGGCAGGGGGCCTACGAGCAGTACTTC. Protein sequence: CATSRDLGQGAYEQYF.

The chain carries TRBV5-4 and TRBJ2-3, with 8 nucleotides matching TRBD1. The ends lost 1 base at V and 6 bases at J; junction bases unmatched: 4. The CDR3 has 14 amino acids. Germline CDR1 reads SGHNT; CDR2 reads YYREEE (reference sequence). The DNA for the CDR3 is TGTGCCAGCAGCTTGAGGACAGGGCCGGATACGCAGTATTTT. As protein: CASSLRTGPDTQYF.

This clonotype has ten or more counts. The chain carries TRBV20-1 and TRBJ2-3; a weak D match, TRBD2 (6 bases). The germline CDR1 and CDR2 sequences are DFQATT and SNEGSKA (reference sequence). The CDR3 spans 14 residues. V shed 5 bases and J shed 4 bases, with 16 bases lying between them. The CDR3 DNA reads TGCAGTGCTTCGGGACTGTCCAAAGCAGATACGCAGTATTTT. Translating it yields CSASGLSKADTQYF.

The chain uses TRBV5-4 and TRBJ2-1, with TRBD2 as a possible D gene (6 bases). This CDR3 comprises 15 residues. Germline CDR1 is SGHNT and CDR2 is YYREEE (reference sequence). Trimming took off 4 bases at V and 4 bases at J, with 15 bases between the two ends. CDR3 nucleotides: TGTGCCAGCAGCGAACCGGGGGAATCTTACAATGAGCAGTTCTTC. Its protein product is CASSEPGESYNEQFF.

This chain uses TRBV28 with TRBJ2-1, with TRBD2 matching 8 bases. With 5 bases clipped from V and 3 bases from J, the junction kept 3 bases outside the gene matches. The germline V gene encodes CDR1 MDHEN and CDR2 SYDVKM. This CDR3 region has 14 residues. CDR3 nucleotide sequence: TGTGCCAGCAGTGTTAGCGGGGACTACAATGAGCAGTTCTTC. It yields the protein CASSVSGDYNEQFF.

This clonotype was observed many times. The chain joins TRBV27 to TRBJ2-3; TRBD2 agrees at 7 bases. The CDR3 extends over 15 amino acids. V was pared by 4 bases and J by 2 bases, with 6 bases of the junction left unmatched. Germline loops: CDR1 MNHEY, CDR2 SMNVEV (reference sequence). The CDR3 spells CASSSAGVHTDTQYF. CDR3 DNA: TGTGCCAGCAGTTCGGCGGGAGTTCACACAGATACGCAGTATTTT.

The CDR3 DNA sequence: TGTGCCAGCAGTGGTTCAGGGTACGGCATTCAGTACTTC. Translation gives CASSGSGYGIQYF. The chain employs TRBV2 and TRBJ2-4; possible D gene TRBD1, 5 bases. The V end lost 4 bases, the J end lost 9 bases, and 13 bases lay between the germline ends. Germline CDR1 SNHLY, CDR2 FYNNEI. The CDR3 has 13 residues.

A word on this clonotype: This may stem from a read error, because a much larger clone lies one nucleotide away. The V call is TRBV6-2 or TRBV6-3, the J call TRBJ2-1; 7 bases match TRBD2. The J call may be incorrect, as the DNA end agrees better with TRBJ2-7. The CDR3 has 17 amino acids. Looked up from germline, CDR1 is MNHEY and CDR2 is SVGEGT. The CDR3 protein is CASSYMAGDFSYNEQYF. The CDR3 region has the DNA TGTGCCAGCAGTTATATGGCGGGAGACTTCTCCTACAATGAGCAGTACTTC.

For this clonotype: A much larger clone lies one base from this, so it may be a read error. The chain is built from TRBV7-9 and TRBJ2-7; the D gene is possibly TRBD1 (6 bases). Per germline, CDR1 SEHNR and CDR2 FQNEAQ (reference sequence). This CDR3 has 14 residues. The CDR3, as DNA: TGTGCCAGCGGCTTAGTATCCCCAGGGGTCGAGCAGTACTTC. It yields the protein CASGLVSPGVEQYF. Complete variable domain (other parts from reference TRBV7-9 and TRBJ2-7): DTGVSQNPRHKITKRGQNVTFRCDPISEHNRLYWYRQTLGQGPEFLTYFQNEAQLEKSRLLSDRFSAERPKGSFSTLEIQRTEQGDSAMYLCASGLVSPGVEQYFGPGTRLTVT.

This clonotype appeared a few times. The rearrangement uses TRBV20-1 and TRBJ2-1, with 10 bases lining up with TRBD1. The J segment lost 9 bases and the V segment lost 6 bases, leaving 14 bases of the junction unmatched. This CDR3 has 15 residues. Germline assignment: CDR1 DFQATT and CDR2 SNEGSKA (reference sequence). CDR3 coding DNA: TGCAGTGCCCTTATCCCGGGACAGGGGATTACTGAGCAGTTCTTC. Amino acids: CSALIPGQGITEQFF.

This clonotype was counted ten times or more. This chain joins TRBV6-2 or TRBV6-3 and TRBJ2-7; 10 bases are a match to TRBD2. CDR1 and CDR2 (germline): MNHEY, SVGEGT. V shed 2 bases, J shed 1 base, and the junction held 8 bases outside the gene matches. This CDR3 has 17 residues. The chain's CDR3 is CASSYTAGTSVSYEQYF. The CDR3 region has the DNA TGTGCCAGCAGTTACACAGCCGGGACTAGCGTTTCCTACGAGCAGTACTTC.

DNA of the CDR3: TGTGCCAGCACCTACGGGGGCCGGATGGGCACAGATACGCAGTATTTT. Its protein is CASTYGGRMGTDTQYF. The chain has TRBV6-1 and TRBJ2-3; D could derive from TRBD1 or TRBD2 (6 bases each). V gave up 7 bases and J gave up 1 base, with 18 bases separating them. Per the germline V gene, CDR1 is MNHNS and CDR2 is SASEGT. The CDR3 is 16 residues long.

This clonotype occurred a few times. This rearrangement joins TRBV10-3 to TRBJ1-5, with TRBD1 as a possible D gene (5 bases). CDR1 and CDR2 (germline): ENHRY, SYGVKD. This CDR3 spans 17 amino acids. V lost 0 bases and J 1 base, leaving 13 bases between the germline ends. CDR3 loop: CAISESIQAGSNQPQHF. The CDR3 bases are TGTGCCATCAGTGAGTCGATACAGGCAGGGAGCAATCAGCCCCAGCATTTT.

This chain joins TRBV29-1 and TRBJ2-6; D not certain. The germline V gene has CDR1 SQVTM and CDR2 ANQGSEA. This CDR3 has 13 amino acids. CDR3: CRPPPSGANVLTF. The DNA for the CDR3 is TGCAGGCCACCACCCTCTGGGGCCAACGTCCTGACTTTC.

This clonotype showed up many times. Here the CDR3 reads CASSFGDSQAAFF. Here the CDR3 DNA reads TGTGCCAGCAGCTTCGGGGACTCCCAGGCGGCTTTCTTT. V gene TRBV7-9 combines with J gene TRBJ1-1, with D possibly matching TRBD1 (5 bases). This CDR3 is 13 amino acids long. The V and J ends lost 3 bases and 11 bases respectively, with 16 bases between them. CDR1 and CDR2 from the germline V gene are SEHNR and FQNEAQ (reference sequence).

The rearrangement links TRBV28 to TRBJ2-3, with TRBD2 identical over 11 bases. The CDR3 extends over 17 amino acids. The V segment lost 4 bases and the J segment 4 bases; nucleotides outside the gene matches: 10. Germline CDR1 reads MDHEN; CDR2 reads SYDVKM. In DNA form, the CDR3 reads TGTGCCAGCAGTTCCGGGACTAGCGGCCTAGCGGCAGATACGCAGTATTTT. Its translation: CASSSGTSGLAADTQYF.

This clonotype was observed a few times. The V gene is TRBV6-1, the J gene TRBJ2-4, with D perhaps being TRBD1 or TRBD2 (5 bases each). The ends were cut back, 6 bases at V and 10 bases at J, with 13 bases in the middle. The CDR3 spans 12 residues. CDR1 is MNHNS, CDR2 SASEGT, per germline. CDR3 nucleotide sequence: TGTGCCAGCAGCACGGGGCTCCCAATTCAGTACTTC. Protein sequence: CASSTGLPIQYF.

This clonotype was counted between two and nine times. This sequence joins TRBV20-1 and TRBJ1-2; TRBD1 matches 10 bases. The J segment lost 4 bases and the V segment lost 2 bases, leaving 1 base of the junction unmatched. The length of the CDR3 is 13 residues. Germline V gene sequence: CDR1 DFQATT, CDR2 SNEGSKA (reference sequence). In DNA, the CDR3 is TGCAGTGCTAGAAGGACAGGGGGCTATGGCTACACCTTC. The encoded protein is CSARRTGGYGYTF.

This clonotype was detected ten times or more. The chain recombines TRBV2 with TRBJ2-1, with 15 bases identical to TRBD2. Germline V lookup: CDR1 SNHLY, CDR2 FYNNEI. CDR3 length equals 18 residues. Trimming cost V 5 bases and J 1 base; bases outside gene matches: 6. The CDR3 protein is CASSSGLAGGSSYNEQFF. CDR3 in DNA: TGTGCCAGCAGTTCGGGACTAGCGGGAGGATCTTCCTACAATGAGCAGTTCTTC.

This clonotype was picked up many times. This chain connects TRBV11-1 to TRBJ2-7; D is possibly TRBD2 (6 bases). V lost 5 bases and J lost 0, with 14 bases in between. Germline V gene data show CDR1 as SGHAT and CDR2 as FQDESV (reference sequence). The CDR3 runs to 15 residues. Here the CDR3 reads CASSRRDSGSYEQYF. In DNA, the CDR3 is TGTGCCAGCAGCCGCCGGGACTCTGGCTCCTACGAGCAGTACTTC. The full variable domain, its missing parts supplied by reference TRBV11-1 and TRBJ2-7, is EAEVAQSPRYKITEKSQAVAFWCDPISGHATLYWYRQILGQGPELLVQFQDESVVDDSQLPKDRFSAERLKGVDSTLKIQPAELGDSAMYLCASSRRDSGSYEQYFGPGTRLTVT.

This clonotype has just a few counts. The J gene is TRBJ2-1, the V gene TRBV27, with 14 bases matching TRBD2. V gave up 3 bases and J gave up 8 bases; unmatched junction bases: 15. The CDR3 sequence is 19 residues long. Per germline, CDR1 MNHEY and CDR2 SMNVEV (reference sequence). This CDR3 is CASSFWQPTSGRASHEQFF. The CDR3 DNA reads as TGTGCCAGCAGTTTCTGGCAGCCGACTAGCGGGAGGGCCTCCCATGAGCAGTTCTTC.

Comment on this clonotype: A much larger clone sits a single nucleotide away, making a read error possible. The chain recombines TRBV3-1 with TRBJ2-1; possibly TRBD2 for D (6 bases). CDR1 and CDR2 from the germline V gene are LGHDT and YNNKEL (reference sequence). Trimming removed 4 bases from V and 12 bases from J, with 19 bases in between. CDR3 size: 14 residues. The CDR3 coding sequence is TGTGCCAGCAGCCCACGACTAACGGGAGATTCGCAGTTCTTC. This codes for CASSPRLTGDSQFF.

This clonotype was seen a handful of times. The J gene is TRBJ2-2, the V gene TRBV20-1, with D perhaps matching TRBD1 (6 bases). Germline V gene data show CDR1 as DFQATT and CDR2 as SNEGSKA (reference sequence). The ends were cut back, 4 bases at V and 1 base at J, with 22 bases in the middle. The CDR3 is made up of 18 amino acids. Here the CDR3 DNA reads TGCAGTGCTAAATTATCGGCTGGGGGCCGAAAGAACACCGGGGAGCTGTTTTTT. Translation: CSAKLSAGGRKNTGELFF.

This clonotype has a count of ten or more. V gene TRBV27 combines with J gene TRBJ2-7, with D tentatively TRBD2 (5 bases). With 2 bases removed from V and 6 bases from J, the gap between germline ends came to 11 bases. CDR3 size: 13 residues. Germline-derived CDR1 and CDR2 are MNHEY and SMNVEV (reference sequence). CDR3 coding DNA: TGTGCCAGCAGTTTAATAACTAGTCGCGAGCAGTACTTC. Amino acids: CASSLITSREQYF.

This clonotype was recorded many times. V usage is TRBV11-3 and J usage is TRBJ1-1; unclear D gene. Germline V gene lookup returns CDR1 SGHNT and CDR2 YENEEA. The CDR3 has 13 amino acids. The V gene lost 5 bases and the J gene lost 3 bases, with 10 bases spanning the gap. The DNA for the CDR3 is TGTGCCAGCAGCCGATATGGGGACACTGAAGCTTTCTTT. Translated: CASSRYGDTEAFF.

V is TRBV12-3 or TRBV12-4 and J is TRBJ1-1; D remains unclear. V gave up 6 bases and J gave up 8 bases, with 16 bases separating them. This CDR3 is built from 13 residues. CDR3 loop: CASRLAGATEAFF. For the CDR3, the DNA is TGTGCCAGCAGGCTAGCGGGAGCAACCGAAGCTTTCTTT.

This clonotype has at least ten counts. This chain links TRBV20-1 with TRBJ2-3; 9 bases are shared with TRBD2. The CDR3 covers 13 residues. Germline CDR1 and CDR2: DFQATT and SNEGSKA (reference sequence). V lost 3 bases to trimming and J lost 5 bases; unmatched junction nucleotides: 3. The CDR3 spells CSASSTSGDTQYF. In DNA form, the CDR3 reads TGCAGTGCTAGTTCGACTAGCGGAGATACGCAGTATTTT.

This clonotype has only a few counts. V is TRBV7-2 and J is TRBJ2-1, with D perhaps TRBD2 (6 bases). V dropped 5 bases and J dropped 4 bases, with 15 bases sitting between them. This CDR3 spans 15 amino acids. CDR1 SGHTA and CDR2 FQGNSA come from the germline V gene. The CDR3 nucleotides are TGTGCCAGCAGCCTCCCCCGCGGGACTTACAATGAGCAGTTCTTC. Residues: CASSLPRGTYNEQFF. Drawing the rest from reference TRBV7-2 and TRBJ2-1, the complete variable domain is GAGVSQSPSNKVTEKGKDVELRCDPISGHTALYWYRQSLGQGLEFLIYFQGNSAPDKSGLPSDRFSAERTGGSVSTLTIQRTQQEDSAVYLCASSLPRGTYNEQFFGPGTRLTVL.